Below, 27 T cell receptor beta chains from the same sample are listed, as sequenced in a study of early T cells in non-severe SARS-CoV-2 infection. TCRdb fed the 5' RACE reads into MiXCR, producing one record per CDR3 protein. The data contain 100,000 to 120,000 distinct CDR3 sequences, 10% to 15% of them singletons. The sample consisted of whole blood, taken at baseline. The receptor set was obtained from an adult who was a healthcare worker with PCR-confirmed SARS-CoV-2 infection or an uninfected control (not recorded which).

In this sample, this clonotype turned up a few times. The junction shows a germline mismatch at one end, possibly a read error. CDR3 nucleotide sequence: TGCAGTGTCCGCCCACGGGGGAACAGTGAAGCTTTCTTT. Protein sequence: CSVRPRGNSEAFF. This rearrangement joins TRBV20-1 to TRBJ1-1; the D gene is possibly TRBD1 (5 bases). The CDR3 is made up of 13 amino acids. In germline, CDR1 is DFQATT, CDR2 SNEGSKA (reference sequence).

This clonotype appeared a few times. V usage is TRBV12-3 or TRBV12-4 and J usage is TRBJ1-4; D is possibly TRBD1 (6 bases). The V end lost 4 bases, the J end lost 10 bases, and 19 bases lay between the germline ends. This CDR3 comprises 15 residues. The CDR3 nucleotides read TGTGCCAGCAGTTCTCCGGGACAACTCCGGGGAAAACTGTTTTTT. Translating gives CASSSPGQLRGKLFF.

This clonotype was seen ten or more times. This chain connects TRBV7-3 to TRBJ2-2, with D possibly TRBD1 on 6 matching bases. This CDR3 has 15 amino acids. V lost 0 bases and J 8 bases, leaving 13 bases between the germline ends. The germline V gene encodes CDR1 SGHTA and CDR2 FQGTGA. Here the CDR3 reads CASSLTGTTRGELFF. In nucleotides, the CDR3 is TGTGCCAGCAGCTTAACGGGGACAACTAGGGGGGAGCTGTTTTTT.

The chain links TRBV7-2 to TRBJ1-2; no clear D gene. V lost 0 bases to trimming and J lost 5 bases, with 10 bases between them. This CDR3 contains 14 residues. CDR1 is SGHTA and CDR2 is FQGNSA in the germline V gene. The CDR3 DNA reads TGTGCCAGCAGCTTAGCGCGTTCCGCTTATGGCTACACCTTC. Translating it yields CASSLARSAYGYTF.

V gene TRBV7-9 combines with J gene TRBJ2-7, with D possibly TRBD1 on 5 matching bases. With 3 bases removed from V and 10 bases from J, the gap between germline ends came to 16 bases. Germline assignment: CDR1 SEHNR and CDR2 FQNEAQ (reference sequence). This CDR3 spans 13 amino acids. The chain's CDR3 is CASSFPIDSGQYF. The CDR3 region has the DNA TGTGCCAGCAGCTTCCCAATTGACAGTGGTCAGTACTTC.

In its sample, this clonotype was seen a few times. The gene calls are TRBV3-1 and TRBJ2-5; 7 nucleotides align to TRBD1. Germline V lookup: CDR1 LGHDT, CDR2 YNNKEL (reference sequence). The length of the CDR3 is 14 residues. With 4 bases clipped from V and 5 bases from J, the junction kept 7 bases outside the gene matches. Here the CDR3 DNA reads TGTGCCAGCAGCCCCACAGGGGTCCCGGAGACCCAGTACTTC. The encoded protein is CASSPTGVPETQYF.

This clonotype was seen more than once but under ten times. One junction end does not reproduce the germline sequence, and a read error may be involved. The V gene is TRBV12-3 or TRBV12-4, the J gene TRBJ1-2, with 7 bases that match TRBD1. This CDR3 has 15 amino acids. The CDR3 region has the DNA TGTGCCAGCAGTTTAAGGGGGCCCACCCACTACGGCTACACCTTC. Its translation: CASSLRGPTHYGYTF.

The V and J genes are TRBV20-1 and TRBJ2-7; no clear D. Germline V gene data show CDR1 as DFQATT and CDR2 as SNEGSKA (reference sequence). The germline V and J ends were trimmed by 5 bases and 2 bases, with 13 bases remaining between them. This CDR3 has 13 amino acids. DNA of the CDR3: TGCAGTGCTGCCCAGACTGGAACCTACGAGCAGTACTTC. Amino acids: CSAAQTGTYEQYF.

This sequence joins TRBV20-1 and TRBJ2-7; maybe TRBD1 (5 bases). This CDR3 comprises 16 residues. V gave up 3 bases and J gave up 0 bases, with 18 bases separating them. The V gene's germline CDR1 is DFQATT and CDR2 SNEGSKA (reference sequence). DNA for the CDR3: TGCAGTGCTAGGGCCGAAAAGGGGCGAATCTCCTACGAGCAGTACTTC. Translation: CSARAEKGRISYEQYF.

This clonotype has only a few counts. V usage is TRBV11-3 and J usage is TRBJ2-7; 9 bases line up with TRBD1. The CDR3 has 16 residues. V shed 0 bases and J 2 bases; nucleotides not matched to a gene: 5. Germline CDR1 SGHNT, CDR2 YENEEA. In nucleotides, the CDR3 is TGTGCCAGCAGCTTAGATGCGGGACAGGGACCCTACGAGCAGTACTTC. Translated, it gives CASSLDAGQGPYEQYF.

The chain couples TRBV5-6 to TRBJ1-1; unclear D gene. CDR1 SGHDT and CDR2 YYEEEE come from the germline V gene. Trimming cost V 4 bases and J 0 bases, with 10 bases left between them. The CDR3 sequence is 14 residues long. CDR3 coding DNA: TGTGCCAGCAGCGGCGGACCTATGAACACTGAAGCTTTCTTT. Residues: CASSGGPMNTEAFF.

This clonotype came up a few times. V usage is TRBV7-9 and J usage is TRBJ1-1; 7 bases map to TRBD1. Germline V gene sequence: CDR1 SEHNR, CDR2 FQNEAQ (reference sequence). The V gene end was trimmed by 8 bases and the J gene end by 8 bases; junction bases not matched to a gene: 17. This CDR3 has 15 amino acids. CDR3 in amino acids: CASLYGTAPSEEAFF. The CDR3 DNA sequence: TGTGCCAGCCTCTATGGGACAGCGCCAAGTGAAGAAGCTTTCTTT.

This clonotype was detected ten times or more. The J gene is TRBJ2-3, the V gene TRBV28, with TRBD2 identical over 8 bases. V was clipped by 2 bases and J by 5 bases; unmatched bases: 3. From germline, CDR1 is MDHEN and CDR2 SYDVKM. The CDR3 has 14 amino acids. In nucleotides, the CDR3 is TGTGCCAGCAGTTTAGGCGGGAGGTTAGATACGCAGTATTTT. Its translation is CASSLGGRLDTQYF.

This chain links TRBV7-2 with TRBJ2-3; TRBD2 is a possible D gene (6 bases). V shed 4 bases and J shed 3 bases, with 14 bases lying between them. Germline loops: CDR1 SGHTA, CDR2 FQGNSA. The CDR3 has 15 residues. The CDR3 here is CASSSRAGLTDTQYF. CDR3 bases: TGTGCCAGCAGCTCCCGTGCGGGGTTAACAGATACGCAGTATTTT.

This sequence joins TRBV4-1 and TRBJ2-1; 10 bases agree with TRBD2. The V and J ends lost 4 bases and 6 bases, in that order; junction bases with no gene match: 6. The CDR3 runs to 15 residues. Per germline, CDR1 MGHRA and CDR2 YSYEKL. CDR3 sequence (DNA): TGCGCCAGCAGCCCAGGACTAGCGGCGGTCAATGAGCAGTTCTTC. Protein sequence: CASSPGLAAVNEQFF.

The V gene is TRBV9, the J gene TRBJ1-2; D call uncertain. V shed 1 base and J shed 4 bases, with 8 bases lying between them. CDR1 is SGDLS and CDR2 is YYNGEE in the germline V gene. The length of the CDR3 is 13 residues. CDR3 bases: TGTGCCAGCAGCGTAAGGGATTCCTATGGCTACACCTTC. Residues: CASSVRDSYGYTF. Full variable domain (missing parts from reference TRBV9 and TRBJ1-2): DSGVTQTPKHLITATGQRVTLRCSPRSGDLSVYWYQQSLDQGLQFLIQYYNGEERAKGNILERFSAQQFPDLHSELNLSSLELGDSALYFCASSVRDSYGYTFGSGTRLTVV.

The genes are TRBV5-1 and TRBJ1-6; D remains unclear. The CDR3 is made up of 13 amino acids. CDR1 SGHRS and CDR2 YFSETQ come from the germline V gene. V was pared by 4 bases and J by 5 bases, with 7 bases between. The CDR3 region is CASSGTHNSPLHF. DNA for the CDR3: TGCGCCAGCAGCGGCACCCATAATTCACCCCTCCACTTT.

This clonotype was seen a few times. The chain joins TRBV20-1 to TRBJ2-1; 9 nucleotides align to TRBD2. The CDR3 covers 14 residues. J lost 8 bases, V lost 3 bases, and 8 bases had no gene match. The germline V gene has CDR1 DFQATT and CDR2 SNEGSKA (reference sequence). The CDR3 DNA sequence: TGCAGTGCTAGGAAGCTAGCGGGACATGATGAGCAGTTCTTC. Protein: CSARKLAGHDEQFF.

The rearrangement links TRBV29-1 to TRBJ2-7; D possibly corresponds to TRBD1 (6 bases). The CDR3 consists of 13 residues. Trimming stripped 6 bases from V and 2 bases from J, with 14 bases between. The V gene's germline CDR1 is SQVTM and CDR2 ANQGSEA. The chain's CDR3 is CSVATGQPYEQYF. The CDR3, as DNA: TGCAGCGTAGCAACGGGACAACCCTACGAGCAGTACTTC.

This clonotype has a count of ten or more. V and J are TRBV5-1 and TRBJ2-1, with unresolved D. This CDR3 has 11 residues. Between the trimmed V and J ends, which lost 2 bases and 9 bases, there was a span of 6 bases. Per germline, CDR1 SGHRS and CDR2 YFSETQ. The CDR3 sequence is CASSLTIEQFF. DNA of the CDR3: TGCGCCAGCAGCTTAACGATTGAGCAGTTCTTC.

This clonotype turned up a few times. The V gene is TRBV5-1, the J gene TRBJ1-1, with D perhaps matching TRBD1 (5 bases). The CDR3 runs to 16 residues. Trimming took off 0 bases at V and 7 bases at J, with 19 bases between the two ends. Per the germline V gene, CDR1 is SGHRS and CDR2 is YFSETQ. In nucleotides, the CDR3 is TGCGCCAGCAGCTTGGCAGGGACCACAGTTGGAGGTGAAGCTTTCTTT. Its translation is CASSLAGTTVGGEAFF.

This clonotype was seen a handful of times. The chain couples TRBV25-1 to TRBJ1-1; D not certain. Germline CDR1 reads MGHDK; CDR2 reads SYGVNS. This CDR3 is built from 14 residues. V was cut by 3 bases and J by 1 base, with 9 bases left in between. For the CDR3, the DNA is TGTGCCAGCAGTGACTCTGGCCGGAACACTGAAGCTTTCTTT. Translation: CASSDSGRNTEAFF.

CDR3 coding DNA: TGTGCCAGCAGCGAACAGGGGTTAGGGCGTGAAAAACTGTTTTTT. Encoded protein: CASSEQGLGREKLFF. The gene calls are TRBV11-2 and TRBJ1-4; 7 nucleotides agree with TRBD1. After removal of 5 bases from V and 7 bases from J, the junction contained 10 bases not matched to a gene. Germline V gives CDR1 SGHAT, CDR2 FQNNGV. The CDR3 extends over 15 amino acids. Variable domain in full (rest from reference TRBV11-2 and TRBJ1-4): EAGVAQSPRYKIIEKRQSVAFWCNPISGHATLYWYQQILGQGPKLLIQFQNNGVVDDSQLPKDRFSAERLKGVDSTLKIQPAKLEDSAVYLCASSEQGLGREKLFFGSGTQLSVL.

This clonotype was observed many times. This chain connects TRBV30 to TRBJ2-4; D uncertain. V was clipped by 0 bases and J by 7 bases, with 10 bases between them. Germline V CDR1 and CDR2: GTSNPN, SVGIG (reference sequence). CDR3 length equals 13 residues. The CDR3 DNA reads TGTGCCTGGAGTGTCGGACCCGGGAACATTCAGTACTTC. This sequence encodes CAWSVGPGNIQYF.

This clonotype has only a few counts. The V call is TRBV7-9, the J call TRBJ1-6; TRBD1 agrees at 9 bases. The CDR3 length is 14 residues. Germline CDR1 SEHNR, CDR2 FQNEAQ (reference sequence). The trim removed 5 bases at V and 10 bases at J, leaving 6 bases unmatched. CDR3 nucleotides: TGTGCCAGCAGCGTCGGACAGGGGCGGTCACCCCTCCACTTT. Translating gives CASSVGQGRSPLHF.

The sample holds a few counts of this clonotype. The V and J genes are TRBV7-6 and TRBJ1-2; 8 bases are a match to TRBD1. The length of the CDR3 is 14 residues. Trimming removed 4 bases from V and 10 bases from J; junction bases left unmatched: 11. Germline lookup yields CDR1 SGHVS and CDR2 FNYEAQ. CDR3 DNA sequence: TGTGCCAGCAGCTCCGAGACAGGGGCTAATCCCTACACCTTC. Amino acid sequence: CASSSETGANPYTF.

The genes are TRBV7-9 and TRBJ2-3, with a possible D match to TRBD2 (5 bases). Germline CDR1 and CDR2: SEHNR and FQNEAQ (reference sequence). The CDR3 has 14 amino acids. V gave up 5 bases and J gave up 6 bases, with 15 bases separating them. CDR3 DNA sequence: TGTGCCAGCAGCACCACAACGGGGTCGGATACGCAGTATTTT. Its translation is CASSTTTGSDTQYF.